This T cell receptor beta chain was observed in a study of beta chain features in type 1 diabetes. Points on this clone: The antigen remains unidentified.

Donors contributed one heparinised blood draw apiece, averaging about 116 mL. Isolated RNA was reverse transcribed in full, so expressed TCRB transcripts were sequenced. Only in-frame clones appear in the TCRdb table, and some are missing; sequencing was by immunoSEQ multiplex PCR. The sample has 360,000 or so clones, 20% seen once. Study-wide results and caveats: Type 1 diabetes patients showed a moderate but significant shortening of TCRB CDR3s in all four CD4+ subsets. Individuals with type 1 diabetes displayed fewer insertions and more deletions at VDJ junctions.

Germline V gene data show CDR1 as MNHEY and CDR2 as SVGAGI. Trimming cost V 2 bases and J 4 bases, with 8 bases left between them. This CDR3 is 14 amino acids long. The rearrangement links TRBV6-5 to TRBJ1-4, with D possibly matching TRBD1 (5 bases). Sequenced material: naive CD4+ T cells from blood. This receptor was obtained from a woman under 30 in good health. For the CDR3, the DNA is TGTGCCAGCAGTTACGGGCAGGGTAATGAAAAACTGTTTTTT. It is translated as CASSYGQGNEKLFF.